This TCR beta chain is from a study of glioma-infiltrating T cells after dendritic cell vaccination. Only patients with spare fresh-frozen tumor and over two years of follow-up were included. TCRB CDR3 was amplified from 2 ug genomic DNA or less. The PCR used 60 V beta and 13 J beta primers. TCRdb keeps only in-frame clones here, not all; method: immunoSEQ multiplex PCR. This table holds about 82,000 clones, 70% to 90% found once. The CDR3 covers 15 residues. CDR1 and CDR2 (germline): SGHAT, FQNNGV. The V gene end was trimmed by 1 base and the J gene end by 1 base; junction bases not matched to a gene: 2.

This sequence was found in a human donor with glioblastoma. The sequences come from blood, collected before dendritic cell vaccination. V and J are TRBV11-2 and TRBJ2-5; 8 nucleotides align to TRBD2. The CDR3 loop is CASSLALAGQETQYF. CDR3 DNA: TGTGCCAGCAGCTTAGCGCTAGCGGGCCAAGAGACCCAGTACTTC.